The 21 T cell receptor beta chains given below trace back to one sample, sequenced in a study of CD8+CD57+ T cells in acquired aplastic anemia. Sequenced patients had shown CD8+CD57+ cell expansion by flow cytometry. The study profiled TCR beta VDJ and CDR3 using genomic DNA as template. TCRdb reprocessed the reads with MiXCR, giving one entry per CDR3 protein. Among approximately 150,000 distinct CDR3 sequences listed, approximately 44% were seen once. What was sequenced was sorted CD4+, CD8+, or CD8+CD57+ T cells (not recorded which) from PBMCs. All receptors come from a human donor with aplastic anemia.

This rearrangement joins TRBV5-1 to TRBJ2-1; 8 nucleotides match TRBD1. The CDR3 covers 14 residues. J lost 10 bases, V lost 5 bases, and 11 bases had no gene match. Germline CDR1 and CDR2: SGHRS and YFSETQ. DNA for the CDR3: TGCGCCAGCAGACTGGGCAGGGGGCGCGGAGAGCAGTTCTTC. Amino acid sequence: CASRLGRGRGEQFF.

This clonotype occurred a few times. This CDR3 is CSVGPGMYEQYF. The DNA of the CDR3 is TGCAGTGTCGGCCCAGGGATGTACGAGCAGTACTTC. V gene TRBV20-1 combines with J gene TRBJ2-7, with D maybe TRBD1 (5 bases). CDR1 and CDR2 from the germline V gene are DFQATT and SNEGSKA (reference sequence). The CDR3 is 12 amino acids. V lost 7 bases to trimming and J lost 4 bases, with 14 bases between them.

There are many counts of this clonotype. This sequence joins TRBV4-2 and TRBJ1-1, with D perhaps matching TRBD1 (5 bases). The CDR3 sequence is 15 residues long. CDR1 LGHNA and CDR2 YNFKEQ come from the germline V gene. Between the trimmed V and J ends, which lost 0 bases and 3 bases, there was a span of 11 bases. This chain's CDR3 is CASSQDGGVDTEAFF. In DNA, the CDR3 is TGTGCCAGCAGCCAAGATGGGGGGGTTGACACTGAAGCTTTCTTT.

The chain uses TRBV20-1 and TRBJ2-2, with 7 bases that match TRBD2. The germline CDR1 and CDR2 sequences are DFQATT and SNEGSKA (reference sequence). V lost 1 base and J lost 3; bases outside the gene matches: 2. The CDR3 covers 14 residues. The CDR3 DNA is TGCAGTGCTAGAGGGGGGAGGGACACCGGGGAGCTGTTTTTT. This encodes CSARGGRDTGELFF.

Many counts were recorded for this clonotype. V usage is TRBV19 and J usage is TRBJ2-5, with D perhaps TRBD1 or TRBD2 (5 bases each). The germline V gene has CDR1 LNHDA and CDR2 SQIVND (reference sequence). Deletions cut 8 bases from V and 1 base from J, with 14 bases between. The CDR3 length is 14 residues. CDR3 sequence: CASAVLGTQETQYF. In nucleotides, the CDR3 is TGTGCCAGTGCGGTCCTGGGGACCCAAGAGACCCAGTACTTC.

This clonotype was seen more than once but under ten times. The gene calls are TRBV2 and TRBJ2-2, with D perhaps TRBD1 or TRBD2 (5 bases each). The CDR3 is made up of 14 amino acids. Germline CDR1 is SNHLY and CDR2 is FYNNEI. Trimming took 6 bases from V and 6 from J, leaving 14 bases between them. CDR3 protein: CASRGRTGSGELFF. CDR3 sequence (DNA): TGTGCCAGCAGGGGGCGGACGGGGTCCGGGGAGCTGTTTTTT.

The J gene is TRBJ2-7, the V gene TRBV2; 11 bases are a match to TRBD2. Looked up from germline, CDR1 is SNHLY and CDR2 is FYNNEI. The CDR3 loop spans 15 amino acids. Unmatched junction bases numbered 1, after V lost 2 bases and J lost 1 base. Here the CDR3 reads CASSETSGGSYEQYF. CDR3 DNA: TGTGCCAGCAGTGAAACTAGCGGGGGTTCCTACGAGCAGTACTTC. Full variable domain (outside the CDR3, taken from reference TRBV2 and TRBJ2-7): EPEVTQTPSHQVTQMGQEVILRCVPISNHLYFYWYRQILGQKVEFLVSFYNNEISEKSEIFDDQFSVERPDGSNFTLKIRSTKLEDSAMYFCASSETSGGSYEQYFGPGTRLTVT.

V is TRBV5-6 and J is TRBJ1-3, with 8 bases aligning to TRBD1. With 2 bases clipped from V and 0 bases from J, the junction kept 13 bases outside the gene matches. This CDR3 has 19 amino acids. The V gene's germline CDR1 is SGHDT and CDR2 YYEEEE. CDR3 residues: CASSLVPIQGANSGNTIYF. The CDR3 bases are TGTGCCAGCAGCTTAGTTCCCATTCAGGGGGCGAACTCTGGAAACACCATATATTTT.

This clonotype was seen at least ten times. This chain links TRBV4-1 with TRBJ2-2; D is uncertain. The germline V gene encodes CDR1 MGHRA and CDR2 YSYEKL. V dropped 1 base and J dropped 7 bases, with 7 bases sitting between them. CDR3 length: 13 amino acids. The CDR3 DNA sequence: TGCGCCAGCAGCCAAGTTTTTCTCGGGGAGCTGTTTTTT. Translating it yields CASSQVFLGELFF.

This rearrangement joins TRBV20-1 to TRBJ2-7; the D is unclear. The germline V and J ends were trimmed by 6 bases and 12 bases, with 24 bases remaining between them. The V gene's germline CDR1 is DFQATT and CDR2 SNEGSKA (reference sequence). This CDR3 is 13 amino acids long. Written as DNA, the CDR3 is TGCAGTGCCAGCAGCCTGATGGACGGTCCCGGGTACTTC. Its translation is CSASSLMDGPGYF.

Remarks on this clonotype: A much larger clone sits a single nucleotide away, making a read error possible. The chain combines TRBV12-3 or TRBV12-4 with TRBJ1-5; 7 bases agree with TRBD1. This CDR3 contains 14 residues. The CDR3 reads CASTLTGVNQPQRF. For the CDR3, the DNA is TGTGCCAGCACCTTAACAGGGGTCAATCAGCCCCAGCGTTTT.

There are many counts of this clonotype. This chain uses TRBV20-1 with TRBJ1-5, with D uncertain. V lost 7 bases, J lost 5 bases, and 15 bases lay in between. Germline-derived CDR1 and CDR2 are DFQATT and SNEGSKA (reference sequence). The CDR3 contains 13 residues. The CDR3 reads CSVRQARHQPQHF. CDR3 sequence (DNA): TGCAGTGTACGGCAGGCACGGCATCAGCCCCAGCATTTT.

The chain combines TRBV29-1 with TRBJ2-3; 16 bases are shared with TRBD2. CDR3 length equals 16 residues. V shed 7 bases and J 3 bases; nucleotides not matched to a gene: 7. Germline CDR1 SQVTM, CDR2 ANQGSEA. CDR3 amino acids: CSAGLAGGGRTDTQYF. The CDR3 nucleotides are TGCAGCGCGGGACTAGCGGGAGGGGGGCGGACAGATACGCAGTATTTT.

The chain combines TRBV7-9 with TRBJ1-2; maybe TRBD1 (6 bases). The germline CDR1 and CDR2 sequences are SEHNR and FQNEAQ (reference sequence). Trimming took off 4 bases at V and 5 bases at J, with 17 bases between the two ends. This CDR3 spans 15 amino acids. DNA for the CDR3: TGTGCCAGCAGCTACCGCCGGGACAACCCATATGGCTACACCTTC. This codes for CASSYRRDNPYGYTF.

This clonotype was observed at least ten times. The chain uses TRBV20-1 and TRBJ1-5; 7 positions match TRBD1. Germline CDR1 is DFQATT and CDR2 is SNEGSKA (reference sequence). CDR3 length equals 13 residues. DNA of the CDR3: TGCAGCGGGACAGAGAATAGCAATCAGCCCCAGCATTTT. Its translation is CSGTENSNQPQHF.

Note on this clonotype: A much larger clone is a single base away; this may be a read error. The chain employs TRBV5-4 and TRBJ1-2; 7 bases align to TRBD1. The CDR3 is 13 residues long. Germline loops: CDR1 SGHNT, CDR2 YYREEE (reference sequence). CDR3 DNA: TGTGCCAGCAGCTTGGCAGGGGGGCTGGGCTACGCCTTC. Translation gives CASSLAGGLGYAF. The whole variable domain, filled in from reference TRBV5-4 and TRBJ1-2, reads ETGVTQSPTHLIKTRGQQVTLRCSSQSGHNTVSWYQQALGQGPQFIFQYYREEENGRGNFPPRFSGLQFPNYSSELNVNALELDDSALYLCASSLAGGLGYAFGSGTRLTVV.

There are many counts of this clonotype. This chain links TRBV12-3 or TRBV12-4 with TRBJ2-5, with D uncertain. The CDR3 is 13 residues long. V shed 5 bases and J shed 5 bases, with 12 bases lying between them. The CDR3 protein is CASSPEYGETQYF. DNA of the CDR3: TGTGCCAGCAGTCCCGAGTACGGGGAGACCCAGTACTTC.

The chain couples TRBV12-3 or TRBV12-4 to TRBJ2-7; D remains ambiguous. With 3 bases removed from V and 0 bases from J, the gap between germline ends came to 12 bases. The CDR3 consists of 15 residues. Here the CDR3 reads CASSLVSGNSYEQYF. For the CDR3, the DNA is TGTGCCAGCAGTTTGGTTAGTGGGAACTCCTACGAGCAGTACTTC.

The chain has TRBV10-3 and TRBJ2-5, with TRBD1 as a possible D gene (5 bases). Germline CDR1 and CDR2: ENHRY and SYGVKD. CDR3 length: 13 amino acids. V shed 4 bases and J shed 5 bases, with 11 bases lying between them. CDR3: CAISVGEEETQYF. CDR3 DNA: TGTGCCATCAGTGTAGGGGAAGAGGAGACCCAGTACTTC.

This sequence joins TRBV10-1 and TRBJ2-7, with TRBD2 identical over 10 bases. CDR1 WNHNN and CDR2 SYGVQD come from the germline V gene (reference sequence). The J segment lost 4 bases and the V segment lost 9 bases, leaving 6 bases of the junction unmatched. The CDR3 is 13 residues long. The CDR3: CARPGTSVYEQYF. The CDR3 bases are TGCGCCAGGCCCGGGACTAGCGTTTACGAGCAGTACTTC.

This clonotype has only a few counts. The rearrangement joins TRBV11-2 to TRBJ2-1, with a weak D call TRBD2 (6 bases). The ends were cut back, 1 base at V and 7 bases at J, with 23 bases in the middle. Germline V lookup: CDR1 SGHAT, CDR2 FQNNGV. There are 18 residues in the CDR3. The CDR3 region has the DNA TGTGCCAGCAGCTTAGTGGCAGGTGGCGTTTGGCGGGGTAATGAGCAGTTCTTC. Encoded protein: CASSLVAGGVWRGNEQFF.